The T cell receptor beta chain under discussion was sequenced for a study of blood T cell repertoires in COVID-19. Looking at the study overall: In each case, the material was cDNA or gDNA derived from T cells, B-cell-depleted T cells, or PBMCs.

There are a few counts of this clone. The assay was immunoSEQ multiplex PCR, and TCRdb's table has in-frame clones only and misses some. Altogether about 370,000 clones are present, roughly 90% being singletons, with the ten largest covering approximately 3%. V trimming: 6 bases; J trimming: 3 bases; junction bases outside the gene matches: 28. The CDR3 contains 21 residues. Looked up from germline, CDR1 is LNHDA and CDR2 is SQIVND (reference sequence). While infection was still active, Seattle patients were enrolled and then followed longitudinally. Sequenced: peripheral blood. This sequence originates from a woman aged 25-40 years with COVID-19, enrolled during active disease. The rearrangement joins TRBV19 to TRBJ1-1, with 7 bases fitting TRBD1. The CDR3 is CASRTELSRRGQKLWDTEAFF. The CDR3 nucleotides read TGTGCCAGTAGGACCGAACTCTCCAGGAGGGGACAGAAACTTTGGGACACTGAAGCTTTCTTT. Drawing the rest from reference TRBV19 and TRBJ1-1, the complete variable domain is DGGITQSPKYLFRKEGQNVTLSCEQNLNHDAMYWYRQDPGQGLRLIYYSQIVNDFQKGDIAEGYSVSREKKESFPLTVTSAQKNPTAFYLCASRTELSRRGQKLWDTEAFFGQGTRLTVV.